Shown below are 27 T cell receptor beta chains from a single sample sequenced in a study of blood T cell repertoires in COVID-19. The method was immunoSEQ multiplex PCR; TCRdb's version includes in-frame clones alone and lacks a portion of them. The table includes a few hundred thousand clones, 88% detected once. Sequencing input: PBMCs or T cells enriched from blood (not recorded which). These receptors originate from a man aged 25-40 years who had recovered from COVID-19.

The CDR3 sequence is CASMPDRNYGYTF. Here the CDR3 DNA reads TGTGCCTCTATGCCCGACAGGAACTATGGCTACACCTTC. The V gene is TRBV30, the J gene TRBJ1-2, with D perhaps TRBD1 (6 bases). V was cut by 7 bases and J by 2 bases, with 14 bases left in between. This CDR3 has 13 residues. Germline CDR1 is GTSNPN and CDR2 is SVGIG (reference sequence).

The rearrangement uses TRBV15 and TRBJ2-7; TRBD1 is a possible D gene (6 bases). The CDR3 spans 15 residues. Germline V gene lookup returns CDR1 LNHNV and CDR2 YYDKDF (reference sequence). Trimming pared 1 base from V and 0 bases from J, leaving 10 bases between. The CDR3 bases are TGTGCCACCAGCAGAGGACGACAGGACTCCTACGAGCAGTACTTC. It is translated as CATSRGRQDSYEQYF. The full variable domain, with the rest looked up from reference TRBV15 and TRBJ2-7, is DAMVIQNPRYQVTQFGKPVTLSCSQTLNHNVMYWYQQKSSQAPKLLFHYYDKDFNNEADTPDNFQSRRPNTSFCFLDIRSPGLGDTAMYLCATSRGRQDSYEQYFGPGTRLTVT.

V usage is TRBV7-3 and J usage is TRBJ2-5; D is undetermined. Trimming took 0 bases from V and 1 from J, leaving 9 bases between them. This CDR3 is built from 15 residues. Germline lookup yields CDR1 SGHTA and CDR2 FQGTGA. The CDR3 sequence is CASSLTESSQETQYF. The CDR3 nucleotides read TGTGCCAGCAGCTTAACGGAGAGTAGCCAAGAGACCCAGTACTTC.

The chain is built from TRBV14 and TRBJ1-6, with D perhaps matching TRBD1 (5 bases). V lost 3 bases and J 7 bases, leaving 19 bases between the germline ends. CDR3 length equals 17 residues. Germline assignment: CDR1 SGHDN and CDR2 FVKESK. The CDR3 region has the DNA TGTGCCAGCAGCCATAGAATAAGACAGTCTTGGAATTCACCCCTCCACTTT. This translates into CASSHRIRQSWNSPLHF.

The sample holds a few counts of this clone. The CDR3 sequence: CASSLSWDRGASTSYNSPLHF. The CDR3 nucleotides read TGTGCCAGCAGTTTAAGCTGGGACAGGGGCGCTTCTACCTCCTATAATTCACCCCTCCACTTT. V gene TRBV28 combines with J gene TRBJ1-6; 10 positions match TRBD1. Germline assignment: CDR1 MDHEN and CDR2 SYDVKM. With V trimmed by 2 bases and J by 0 bases, 13 bases remained unmatched. The CDR3 is made up of 21 amino acids.

This CDR3 reads CASSSPDGDLDYGYTF. CDR3 bases: TGTGCCAGCAGCTCACCTGACGGGGATCTGGACTATGGCTACACCTTC. The chain couples TRBV7-9 to TRBJ1-2; the D is unclear. CDR1 and CDR2 (germline): SEHNR, FQNEAQ (reference sequence). CDR3 length: 16 residues. Trimming stripped 4 bases from V and 3 bases from J, with 18 bases between.

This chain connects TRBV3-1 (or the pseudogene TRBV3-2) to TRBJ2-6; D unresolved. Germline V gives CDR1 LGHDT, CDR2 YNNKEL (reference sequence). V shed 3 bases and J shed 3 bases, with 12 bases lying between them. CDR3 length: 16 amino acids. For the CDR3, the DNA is TGTGCCAGCAGCCACTACGGGTTAGGTGGGGCCAACGTCCTGACTTTC. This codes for CASSHYGLGGANVLTF.

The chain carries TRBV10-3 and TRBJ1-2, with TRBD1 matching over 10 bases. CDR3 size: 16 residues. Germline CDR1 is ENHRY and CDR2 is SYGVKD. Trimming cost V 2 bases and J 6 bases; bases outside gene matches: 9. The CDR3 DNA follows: TGTGCCATCAGTGAGGCTAACGACAGGGGGCTTAATGGCTACACCTTC. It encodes CAISEANDRGLNGYTF.

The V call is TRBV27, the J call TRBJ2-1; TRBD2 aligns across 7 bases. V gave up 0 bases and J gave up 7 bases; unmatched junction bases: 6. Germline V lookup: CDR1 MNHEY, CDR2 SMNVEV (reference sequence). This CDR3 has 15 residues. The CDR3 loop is CASSLSASGWNEQFF. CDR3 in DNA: TGTGCCAGCAGTTTATCCGCTAGCGGTTGGAATGAGCAGTTCTTC.

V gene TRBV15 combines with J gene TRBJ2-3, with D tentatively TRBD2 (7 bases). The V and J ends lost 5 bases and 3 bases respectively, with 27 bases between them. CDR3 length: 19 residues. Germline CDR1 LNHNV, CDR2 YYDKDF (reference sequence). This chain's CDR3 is CATSRLGGRVLGETDTQYF. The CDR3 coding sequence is TGTGCCACCAGCCGCCTAGGGGGGAGGGTTTTGGGGGAGACAGATACGCAGTATTTT.

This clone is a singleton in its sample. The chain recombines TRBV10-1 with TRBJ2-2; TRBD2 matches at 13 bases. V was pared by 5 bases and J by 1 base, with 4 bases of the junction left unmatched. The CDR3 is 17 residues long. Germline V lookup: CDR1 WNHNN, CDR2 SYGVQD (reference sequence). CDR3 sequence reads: CASSLTSGGENTGELFF. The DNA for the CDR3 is TGCGCCAGCAGTTTAACTAGCGGGGGGGAGAACACCGGGGAGCTGTTTTTT.

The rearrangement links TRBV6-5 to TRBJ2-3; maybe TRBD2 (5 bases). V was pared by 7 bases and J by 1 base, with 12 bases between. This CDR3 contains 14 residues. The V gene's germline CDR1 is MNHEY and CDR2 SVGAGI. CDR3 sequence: CASTYSVGTDTQYF. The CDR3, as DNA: TGTGCCAGCACCTATAGCGTGGGCACAGATACGCAGTATTTT.

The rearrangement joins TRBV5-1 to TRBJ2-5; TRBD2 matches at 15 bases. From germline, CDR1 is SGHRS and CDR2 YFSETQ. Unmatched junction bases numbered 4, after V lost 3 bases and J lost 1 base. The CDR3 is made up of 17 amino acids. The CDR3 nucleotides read TGCGCCAGCAGCTCGGGACTAGCGGGGGGCCCCCAAGAGACCCAGTACTTC. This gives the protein CASSSGLAGGPQETQYF.

CDR3 DNA: TGTGCCAGCAGCCCTTTTCCAGGGGGTTATAATTCACCCCTCCACTTT. It yields the protein CASSPFPGGYNSPLHF. The chain carries TRBV9 and TRBJ1-6; TRBD1 matches at 7 bases. CDR1 is SGDLS, CDR2 YYNGEE, per germline. V lost 4 bases, J lost 4 bases, and 8 bases stayed unmatched. There are 16 residues in the CDR3.

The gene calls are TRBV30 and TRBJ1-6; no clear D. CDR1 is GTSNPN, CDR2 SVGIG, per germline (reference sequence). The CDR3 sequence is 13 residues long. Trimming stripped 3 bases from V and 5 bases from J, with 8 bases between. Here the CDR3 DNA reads TGTGCCTGGAGCCGAGAACATAATTCACCCCTCCACTTT. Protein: CAWSREHNSPLHF.

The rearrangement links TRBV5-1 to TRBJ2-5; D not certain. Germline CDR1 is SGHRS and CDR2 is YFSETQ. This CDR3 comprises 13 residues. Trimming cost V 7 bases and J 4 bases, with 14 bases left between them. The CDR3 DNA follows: TGCGCCAGCGGGCCCCCCACCTTAGAGACCCAGTACTTC. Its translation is CASGPPTLETQYF.

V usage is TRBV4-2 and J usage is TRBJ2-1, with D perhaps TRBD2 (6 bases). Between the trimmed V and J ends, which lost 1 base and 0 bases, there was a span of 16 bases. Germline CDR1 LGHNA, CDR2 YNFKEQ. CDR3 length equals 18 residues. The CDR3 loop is CASSQVRGGVSSYNEQFF. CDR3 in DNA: TGTGCCAGCAGCCAAGTTCGTGGCGGGGTTAGCTCCTACAATGAGCAGTTCTTC.

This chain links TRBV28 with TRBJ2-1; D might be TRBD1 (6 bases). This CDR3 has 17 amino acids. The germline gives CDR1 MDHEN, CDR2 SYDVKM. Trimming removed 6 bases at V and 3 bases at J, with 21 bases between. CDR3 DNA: TGTGCCAGCAGAAAACATCGGGACACCTGGGTCTACAATGAGCAGTTCTTC. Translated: CASRKHRDTWVYNEQFF.

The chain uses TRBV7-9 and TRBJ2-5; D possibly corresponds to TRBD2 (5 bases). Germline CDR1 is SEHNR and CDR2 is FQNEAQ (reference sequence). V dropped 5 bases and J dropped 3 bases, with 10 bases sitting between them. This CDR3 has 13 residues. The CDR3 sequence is CASSRGLEETQYF. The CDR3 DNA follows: TGTGCCAGCAGCCGAGGACTGGAAGAGACCCAGTACTTC.

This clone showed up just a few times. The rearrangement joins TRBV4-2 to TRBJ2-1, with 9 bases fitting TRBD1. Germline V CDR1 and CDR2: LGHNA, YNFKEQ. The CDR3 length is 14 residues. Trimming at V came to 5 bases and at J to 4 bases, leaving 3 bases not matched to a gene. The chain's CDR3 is CASSLQGAYNEQFF. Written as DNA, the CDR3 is TGTGCCAGCAGCTTACAGGGGGCTTACAATGAGCAGTTCTTC.

CDR3 nucleotides: TGTGCCAGCAGACCCGGACAGAATCTAGCCTACGAGCAGTACTTC. It encodes CASRPGQNLAYEQYF. The genes are TRBV27 and TRBJ2-7, with D tentatively TRBD1 (6 bases). Trimming left V 6 bases short and J 2 bases short, with 17 bases between. Looked up from germline, CDR1 is MNHEY and CDR2 is SMNVEV (reference sequence). The CDR3 covers 15 residues.

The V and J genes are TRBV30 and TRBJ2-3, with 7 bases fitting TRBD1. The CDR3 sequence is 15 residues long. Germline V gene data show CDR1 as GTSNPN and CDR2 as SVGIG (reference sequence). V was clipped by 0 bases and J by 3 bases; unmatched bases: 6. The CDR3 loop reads CAWSVWDSQTDTQYF. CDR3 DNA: TGTGCCTGGAGTGTCTGGGACAGTCAGACAGATACGCAGTATTTT.

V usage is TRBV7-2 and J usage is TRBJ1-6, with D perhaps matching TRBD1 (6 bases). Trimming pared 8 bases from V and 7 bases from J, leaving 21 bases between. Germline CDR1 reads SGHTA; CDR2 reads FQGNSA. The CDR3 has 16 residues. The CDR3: CASGKEGLRGNSPLHF. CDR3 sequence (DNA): TGTGCCAGCGGTAAAGAGGGGTTGAGGGGGAATTCACCCCTCCACTTT. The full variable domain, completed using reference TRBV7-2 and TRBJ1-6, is GAGVSQSPSNKVTEKGKDVELRCDPISGHTALYWYRQSLGQGLEFLIYFQGNSAPDKSGLPSDRFSAERTGGSVSTLTIQRTQQEDSAVYLCASGKEGLRGNSPLHFGNGTRLTVT.

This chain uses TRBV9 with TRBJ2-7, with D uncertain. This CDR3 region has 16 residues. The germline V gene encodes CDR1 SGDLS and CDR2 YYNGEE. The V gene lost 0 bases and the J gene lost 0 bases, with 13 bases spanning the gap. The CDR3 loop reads CASSVGSLKSSYEQYF. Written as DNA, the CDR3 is TGTGCCAGCAGCGTAGGTTCGCTCAAGAGCTCCTACGAGCAGTACTTC.

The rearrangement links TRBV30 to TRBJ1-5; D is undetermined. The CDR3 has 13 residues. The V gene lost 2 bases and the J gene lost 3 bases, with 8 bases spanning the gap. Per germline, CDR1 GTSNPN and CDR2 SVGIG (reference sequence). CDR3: CAWSTRDNQPQHF. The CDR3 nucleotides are TGTGCCTGGAGTACCCGAGACAATCAGCCCCAGCATTTT.

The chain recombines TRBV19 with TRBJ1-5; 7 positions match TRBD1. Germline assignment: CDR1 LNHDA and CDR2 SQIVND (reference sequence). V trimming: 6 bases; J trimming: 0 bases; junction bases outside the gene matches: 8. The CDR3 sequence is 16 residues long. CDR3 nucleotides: TGTGCCAGTAGCAAGGGGGACAGCGTTAGCAATCAGCCCCAGCATTTT. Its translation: CASSKGDSVSNQPQHF.

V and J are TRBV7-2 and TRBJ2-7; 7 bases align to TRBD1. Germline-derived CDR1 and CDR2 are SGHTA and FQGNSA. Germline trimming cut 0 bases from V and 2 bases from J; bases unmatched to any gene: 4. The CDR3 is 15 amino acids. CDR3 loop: CASSLAGQLPYEQYF. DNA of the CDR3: TGTGCCAGCAGCTTAGCGGGACAGCTCCCCTACGAGCAGTACTTC.